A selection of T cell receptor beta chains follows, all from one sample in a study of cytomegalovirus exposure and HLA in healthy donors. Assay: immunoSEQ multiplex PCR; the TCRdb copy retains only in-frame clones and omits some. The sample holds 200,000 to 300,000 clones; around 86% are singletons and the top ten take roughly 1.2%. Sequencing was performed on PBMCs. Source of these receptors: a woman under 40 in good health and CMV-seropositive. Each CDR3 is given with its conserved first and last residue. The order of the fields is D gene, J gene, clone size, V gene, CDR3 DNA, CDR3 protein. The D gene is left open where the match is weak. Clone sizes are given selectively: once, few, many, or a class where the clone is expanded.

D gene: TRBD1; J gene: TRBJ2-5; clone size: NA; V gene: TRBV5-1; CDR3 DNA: TGCGCCAGCAGCCCCTTTCAGGGGGCGAATCAAGAGACCCAGTACTTC; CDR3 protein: CASSPFQGANQETQYF
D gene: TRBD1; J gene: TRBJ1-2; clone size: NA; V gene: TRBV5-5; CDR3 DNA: TGTGCCAGCAGCTTATCTTCCGGGACAGGCTATGGCTACACCTTC; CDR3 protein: CASSLSSGTGYGYTF
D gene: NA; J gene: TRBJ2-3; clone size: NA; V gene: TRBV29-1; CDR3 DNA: TGCAGCGGTACAGAGTGGTTAAGCACAGATACGCAGTATTTT; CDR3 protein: CSGTEWLSTDTQYF
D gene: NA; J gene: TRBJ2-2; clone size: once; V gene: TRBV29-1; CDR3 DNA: TGCAGCGTTGAAACGGCGAACACCGGGGAGCTGTTTTTT; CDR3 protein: CSVETANTGELFF
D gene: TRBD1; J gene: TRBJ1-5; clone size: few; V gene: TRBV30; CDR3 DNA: TGTGCCTGGAGTGGTCAGGGGGATCAGCCCCAGCATTTT; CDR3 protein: CAWSGQGDQPQHF
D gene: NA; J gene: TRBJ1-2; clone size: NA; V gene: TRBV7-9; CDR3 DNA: TGTGCCAGCAGCCACCGGGATACGCAGGGGAAAAACGGCTACACCTTC; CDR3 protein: CASSHRDTQGKNGYTF
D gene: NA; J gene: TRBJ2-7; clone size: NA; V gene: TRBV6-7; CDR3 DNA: TGTGCCACCCCCTCCGGTGGGTACTTC; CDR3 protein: CATPSGGYF
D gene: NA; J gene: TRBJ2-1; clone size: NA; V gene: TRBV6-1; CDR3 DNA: TGTGCCAGCAGTGAATTGGTGTGGGCAAAGAACAATGAGCAGTTCTTC; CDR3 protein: CASSELVWAKNNEQFF
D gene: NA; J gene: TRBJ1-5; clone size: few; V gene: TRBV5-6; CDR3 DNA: TGTGCCAGCAGCTTGGCAGGAGGGAGTCAGCCCCAGCATTTT; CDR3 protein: CASSLAGGSQPQHF
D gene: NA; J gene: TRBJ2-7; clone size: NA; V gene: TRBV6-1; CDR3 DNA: TGTGCCAGCAGTATTAGCTACGAGCAGTACTTC; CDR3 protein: CASSISYEQYF
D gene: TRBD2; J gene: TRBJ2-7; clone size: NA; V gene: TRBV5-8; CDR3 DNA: TGTGCCAGCAGCTACACCGGGACTAGCGGTTCCTACGAGCAGTACTTC; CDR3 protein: CASSYTGTSGSYEQYF
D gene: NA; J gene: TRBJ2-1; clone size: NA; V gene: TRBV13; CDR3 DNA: TGTGCCAGCAGCGAGGGGGCCCTGGTGACCGGGGGCAATGAGCAGTTCTTC; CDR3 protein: CASSEGALVTGGNEQFF
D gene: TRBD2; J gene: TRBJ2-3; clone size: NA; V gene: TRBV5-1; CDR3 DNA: TGCGCCAGCAGCTTGGACGTTCGCGGGAGCGGAGATACGCAGTATTTT; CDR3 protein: CASSLDVRGSGDTQYF
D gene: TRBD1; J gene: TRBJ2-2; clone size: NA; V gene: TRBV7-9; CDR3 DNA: TGTGCCAGCAGGACCACAGGGGCCGGGGAGCTGTTTTTT; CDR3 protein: CASRTTGAGELFF
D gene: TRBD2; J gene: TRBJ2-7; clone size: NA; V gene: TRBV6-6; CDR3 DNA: TGTGCCAGCAGTTACAGGGCGGGAGTCCCTTTGGAGCAGTACTTC; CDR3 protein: CASSYRAGVPLEQYF
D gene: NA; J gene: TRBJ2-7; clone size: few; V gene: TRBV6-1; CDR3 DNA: TGTGCCAGCAACCCCATCGTCCAGGGTTACGAGCAGTACTTC; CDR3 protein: CASNPIVQGYEQYF
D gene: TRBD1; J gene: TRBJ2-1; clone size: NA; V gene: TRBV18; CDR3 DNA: TGTGCCAGCTCCTCAAGAGGACAGGCGAGCTCCTACAATGAGCAGTTCTTC; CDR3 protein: CASSSRGQASSYNEQFF
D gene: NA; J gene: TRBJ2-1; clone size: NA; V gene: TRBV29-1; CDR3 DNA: TGCAGCGTAGGTCCGTCCATGGGCGATGAGCAGTTCTTC; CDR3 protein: CSVGPSMGDEQFF
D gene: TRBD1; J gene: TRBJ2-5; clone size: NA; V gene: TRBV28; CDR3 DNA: TGTGCCAGCAGTTATCCCCGGACAGGTAATCAAGAGACCCAGTACTTC; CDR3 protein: CASSYPRTGNQETQYF
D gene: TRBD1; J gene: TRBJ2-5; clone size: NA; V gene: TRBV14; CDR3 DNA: TGTGCCAGCAGCCCCGACAGGGATAAAGAGACCCAGTACTTC; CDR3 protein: CASSPDRDKETQYF
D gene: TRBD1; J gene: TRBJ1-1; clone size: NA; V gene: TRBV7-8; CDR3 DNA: TGTGCCAGCAGCTTAAGACAGGGAAACACTGAAGCTTTCTTT; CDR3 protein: CASSLRQGNTEAFF
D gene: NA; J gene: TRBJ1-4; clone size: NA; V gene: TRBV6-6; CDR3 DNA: TGTGCCAGCAGTTATCGGGACTATAATGAAAAACTGTTTTTT; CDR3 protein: CASSYRDYNEKLFF
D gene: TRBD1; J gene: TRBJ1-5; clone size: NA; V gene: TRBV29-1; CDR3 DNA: TGCAGCGTTCTTACAGGGGGCCAAAATCAGCCCCAGCATTTT; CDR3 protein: CSVLTGGQNQPQHF
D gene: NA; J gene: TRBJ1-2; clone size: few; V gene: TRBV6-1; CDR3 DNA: TGTGCCAGCAGAACACAGGGAGACGGCTACACCTTC; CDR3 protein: CASRTQGDGYTF
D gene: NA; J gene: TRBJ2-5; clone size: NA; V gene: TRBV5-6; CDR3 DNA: TGTGCCAGCAGCTTGGGGGCAGGGCAAGAGACCCAGTACTTC; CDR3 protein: CASSLGAGQETQYF
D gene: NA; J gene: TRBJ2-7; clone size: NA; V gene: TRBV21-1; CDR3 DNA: TGTGCCAGCAGCAAAGGGGACAGGGTAGACCCCTACGAGCAGTACTTC; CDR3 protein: CASSKGDRVDPYEQYF
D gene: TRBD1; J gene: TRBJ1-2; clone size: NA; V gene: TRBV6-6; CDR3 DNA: TGTGCCAGCAGTAACGACAGGGTCGGGAGCTACACCTTC; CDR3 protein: CASSNDRVGSYTF
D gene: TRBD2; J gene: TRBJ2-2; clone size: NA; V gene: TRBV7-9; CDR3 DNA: TGTGCCAGCAACAACGCCGACGAGGGACTAGCGGAGACCGGGGAGCTGTTTTTT; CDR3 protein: CASNNADEGLAETGELFF
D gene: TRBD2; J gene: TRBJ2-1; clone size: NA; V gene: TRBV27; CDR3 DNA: TGTGCCAGCAGTTCGACTAGCGGGGTAATTAATGAGCAGTTCTTC; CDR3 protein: CASSSTSGVINEQFF
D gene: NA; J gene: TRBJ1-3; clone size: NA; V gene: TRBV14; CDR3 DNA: TGTGCCAGCAGCCCACAGGGATGGGCCGGAAACACCATATATTTT; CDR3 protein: CASSPQGWAGNTIYF
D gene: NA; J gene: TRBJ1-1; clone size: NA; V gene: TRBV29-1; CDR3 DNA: TGCAGCGCCTTCTACTATCTGACCTGGACTGAAGCTTTCTTT; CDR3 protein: CSAFYYLTWTEAFF
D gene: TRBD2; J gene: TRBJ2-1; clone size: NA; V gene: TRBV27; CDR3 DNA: TGTGCCAGCAGTCAGGGACTAGCGGTACGGTCCTACAATGAGCAGTTCTTC; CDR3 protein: CASSQGLAVRSYNEQFF
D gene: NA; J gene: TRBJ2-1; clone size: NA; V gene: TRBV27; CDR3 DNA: TGTGCCAGCAGTTCCCATAATAGTCGGTCGAACAATGAGCAGTTCTTC; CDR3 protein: CASSSHNSRSNNEQFF
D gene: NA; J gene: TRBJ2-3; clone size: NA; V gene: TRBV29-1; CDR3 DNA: TGCAGCGTTGAGGGAGGCGAGCGGAGTGGCACAGATACGCAGTATTTT; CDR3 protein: CSVEGGERSGTDTQYF
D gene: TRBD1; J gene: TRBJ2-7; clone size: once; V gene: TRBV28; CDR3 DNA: TGTGCCAGCAGGTCGGACAGGGGCTCTACCTACGAGCAGTACTTC; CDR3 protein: CASRSDRGSTYEQYF
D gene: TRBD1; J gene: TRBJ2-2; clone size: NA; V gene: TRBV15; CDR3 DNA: TGTGCCACCAGCAGGAAAGGGGGCGGCACCGGGGAGCTGTTTTTT; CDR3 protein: CATSRKGGGTGELFF
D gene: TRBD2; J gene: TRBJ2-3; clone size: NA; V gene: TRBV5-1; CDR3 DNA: TGCGCCAGCACCAGGGAGGCTAGCGGGAGGCAAGATACGCAGTATTTT; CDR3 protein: CASTREASGRQDTQYF
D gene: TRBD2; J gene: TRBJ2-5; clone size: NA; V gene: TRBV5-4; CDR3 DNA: TGTGCCAGCACCAATGCGGTCAGCGGGAGGGCGCGAGAGACCCAGTACTTC; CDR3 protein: CASTNAVSGRARETQYF
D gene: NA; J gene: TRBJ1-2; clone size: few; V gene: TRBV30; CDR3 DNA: TGTGCCTGGAGTCAAGACAGCTATGGCTACACCTTC; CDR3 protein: CAWSQDSYGYTF
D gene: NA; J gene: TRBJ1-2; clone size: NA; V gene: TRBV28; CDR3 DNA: TGTAGTGGGCTCTTCACTAACTATGGCTACACCTTC; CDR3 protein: CSGLFTNYGYTF
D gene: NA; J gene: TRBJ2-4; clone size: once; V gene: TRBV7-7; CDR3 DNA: TGTGCTAGCAGGATCAATTCTACGGGAGCCAAAAACATTCAGTACTTC; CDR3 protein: CASRINSTGAKNIQYF
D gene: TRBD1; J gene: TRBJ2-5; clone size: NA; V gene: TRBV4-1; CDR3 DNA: TGCGCCAGCAGCCAAGGTCCGGGGACAGGGCGACAAGAGACCCAGTACTTC; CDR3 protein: CASSQGPGTGRQETQYF